Many counts were recorded for the clone carrying this TCR beta chain. Its antigen is not known. The CDR3 regions of TCR beta were amplified from RNA transcripts. During a first-round RT-PCR of the TCR CDR3, the HTBI primer set was used. Each CDR3 protein is one row after TCRdb ran MiXCR on the multiplex PCR reads. The repertoire consists of some 600,000 distinct CDR3 sequences, with 14% occurring once and the leading ten covering 5.8%. The V end lost 7 bases, the J end lost 2 bases, and 18 bases lay between the germline ends. CDR1 and CDR2 from the germline V gene are MDHEN and SYDVKM. The CDR3 runs 15 residues. The study collected blood at first hyperthyroidism diagnosis, before any ophthalmopathy symptoms arose. The entry originates in a study of T cells in Graves' hyperthyroidism and ophthalmopathy. General study results and limits: Ophthalmopathy and stable hyperthyroidism were separated by a 13 V-J model.

The origin of this receptor is a woman aged 25-40 years with Graves' hyperthyroidism that later progressed to Graves' ophthalmopathy. The sequenced sample consisted of blood. This rearrangement joins TRBV28 to TRBJ2-7; the D gene is possibly TRBD2 (6 bases). CDR3 in DNA: TGTGCCAGCACCCCGGAAACGGGACTCACCTACGAGCAGTACTTC. Protein sequence: CASTPETGLTYEQYF.